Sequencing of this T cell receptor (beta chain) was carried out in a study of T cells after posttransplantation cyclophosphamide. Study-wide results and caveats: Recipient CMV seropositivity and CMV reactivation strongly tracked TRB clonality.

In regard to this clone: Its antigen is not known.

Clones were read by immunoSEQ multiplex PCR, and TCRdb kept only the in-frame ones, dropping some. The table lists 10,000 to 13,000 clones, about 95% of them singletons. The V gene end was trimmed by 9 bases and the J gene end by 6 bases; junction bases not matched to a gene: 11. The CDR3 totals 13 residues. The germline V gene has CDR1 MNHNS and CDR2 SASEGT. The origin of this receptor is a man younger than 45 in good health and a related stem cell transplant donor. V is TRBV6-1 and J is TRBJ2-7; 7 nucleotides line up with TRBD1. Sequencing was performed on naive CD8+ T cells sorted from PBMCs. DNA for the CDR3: TGTGCCAGTACGGGACAGCTCGGCATCGAGCAGTACTTC. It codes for CASTGQLGIEQYF.